These 18 T cell receptor beta chains were sequenced from one sample in a study of shared clonotypes between healthy human individuals. Sequencing was performed with immunoSEQ multiplex PCR; in TCRdb, only in-frame clones are kept and a portion is missing. In the table there are fewer than 1 million clones, about 96% of which are singletons. The naive CD8 subset, CD45RO-negative cells positively selected for CCR7, excluded terminally differentiated effector memory CD45RA+ cells. The source material was naive CD8+ T cells sorted from blood. Receptor source: a young man in good health.

The chain combines TRBV19 with TRBJ1-1; tentatively, D is TRBD1 (5 bases). Germline V gene lookup returns CDR1 LNHDA and CDR2 SQIVND (reference sequence). V lost 7 bases, J lost 6 bases, and 18 bases lay in between. The CDR3 spans 14 residues. The CDR3 nucleotides are TGTGCCAGTAATCCCGGGGCGCTCAGTTCTGAAGCTTTCTTT. It translates to CASNPGALSSEAFF.

CDR3: CATGAGARAKNIQYF. The CDR3 coding sequence is TGTGCCACCGGGGCGGGGGCAAGGGCCAAAAACATTCAGTACTTC. The gene calls are TRBV27 and TRBJ2-4; TRBD2 is a possible D gene (7 bases). Germline V gene data show CDR1 as MNHEY and CDR2 as SMNVEV (reference sequence). The CDR3 totals 15 residues. V dropped 10 bases and J dropped 1 base, with 17 bases sitting between them.

This sequence joins TRBV15 and TRBJ1-5, with D uncertain. V lost 1 base to trimming and J lost 6 bases, with 4 bases between them. There are 12 residues in the CDR3. Germline loops: CDR1 LNHNV, CDR2 YYDKDF (reference sequence). CDR3 protein: CATSRGGQPQHF. CDR3 nucleotide sequence: TGTGCCACCAGCAGAGGGGGTCAGCCCCAGCATTTT.

The V gene is TRBV7-9, the J gene TRBJ2-3, with 12 bases fitting TRBD1. V shed 5 bases and J 1 base; nucleotides not matched to a gene: 4. Germline loops: CDR1 SEHNR, CDR2 FQNEAQ (reference sequence). The CDR3 contains 16 residues. CDR3: CASSHRDRGRTDTQYF. The CDR3 DNA is TGTGCCAGCAGCCACCGGGACAGGGGGCGCACAGATACGCAGTATTTT.

This sequence joins TRBV10-3 and TRBJ1-2; no definite D call. The CDR3 sequence is 14 residues long. Trimming shortened V by 0 bases and J by 3 bases, and 8 bases separated the two germline ends. Germline CDR1 ENHRY, CDR2 SYGVKD. The CDR3 nucleotides read TGTGCCATCAGTGAGTCAAACGGGGACTATGGCTACACCTTC. This sequence encodes CAISESNGDYGYTF.

The chain combines TRBV27 with TRBJ1-1; D might be TRBD1 (5 bases). Trimming shortened V by 10 bases and J by 8 bases, and 23 bases separated the two germline ends. Germline CDR1 MNHEY, CDR2 SMNVEV (reference sequence). This CDR3 comprises 14 residues. DNA for the CDR3: TGTGCCACAGCAAGGGGCCACATTGCGGCCGAAGCTTTCTTT. As protein: CATARGHIAAEAFF.

This chain connects TRBV7-8 to TRBJ1-5, with unresolved D. The ends were cut back, 2 bases at V and 7 bases at J, with 9 bases in the middle. This CDR3 region has 13 residues. Germline CDR1 SGHVS, CDR2 FQNEAQ. The CDR3 DNA reads as TGTGCCAGCAGCTTACGGCGGGAACAGCCCCAGCATTTT. This codes for CASSLRREQPQHF.

DNA of the CDR3: TGCGCCAGCAGCTTACCGGGACAGGGACGGAAAAACTATGGCTACACCTTC. Translated: CASSLPGQGRKNYGYTF. V and J are TRBV5-1 and TRBJ1-2; TRBD1 matches 9 bases. CDR3 length equals 17 residues. After removal of 2 bases from V and 2 bases from J, the junction contained 10 bases not matched to a gene. Germline values: CDR1 SGHRS, CDR2 YFSETQ.

This sequence joins TRBV11-2 and TRBJ1-1; no clear D. The CDR3 length is 14 residues. The germline V gene has CDR1 SGHAT and CDR2 FQNNGV. The V gene lost 5 bases and the J gene lost 1 base, with 11 bases spanning the gap. DNA of the CDR3: TGTGCCAGCAGCCTAGCCTTTAGGAACACTGAAGCTTTCTTT. Its protein is CASSLAFRNTEAFF.

This chain joins TRBV7-9 and TRBJ2-7; possibly TRBD2 for D (7 bases). The length of the CDR3 is 15 residues. V was shortened by 4 bases and J by 3 bases, with 16 bases between the two germline ends. CDR1 SEHNR and CDR2 FQNEAQ come from the germline V gene (reference sequence). CDR3 sequence reads: CASSSSRGALYEQYF. CDR3 in DNA: TGTGCCAGCAGCTCCTCCCGGGGGGCTCTCTACGAGCAGTACTTC.

The chain carries TRBV30 and TRBJ1-3; maybe TRBD1 (5 bases). The V and J ends lost 4 bases and 7 bases respectively, with 11 bases between them. The CDR3 loop spans 12 amino acids. The germline V gene has CDR1 GTSNPN and CDR2 SVGIG (reference sequence). DNA for the CDR3: TGTGCCTGGAATCAGGGTTATAACACCATATATTTT. This encodes CAWNQGYNTIYF.

The chain has TRBV28 and TRBJ2-7; TRBD1 aligns across 7 bases. V gave up 5 bases and J gave up 7 bases; unmatched junction bases: 11. Germline CDR1 is MDHEN and CDR2 is SYDVKM. CDR3 size: 14 residues. The CDR3 coding sequence is TGTGCCAGCAGTATGAGGACAGGTTCGGGAGAGCAGTACTTC. Protein product: CASSMRTGSGEQYF.

A single count supports this clone. The chain's CDR3 is CASGPRGGYEQYF. The CDR3, as DNA: TGTGCCAGCGGACCGCGAGGGGGCTACGAGCAGTACTTC. The chain has TRBV7-3 and TRBJ2-7, with D tentatively TRBD1 (6 bases). The V and J ends lost 8 bases and 3 bases respectively, with 14 bases between them. The germline V gene has CDR1 SGHTA and CDR2 FQGTGA. The CDR3 is 13 amino acids.

The rearrangement uses TRBV7-9 and TRBJ1-1; TRBD1 might be the D (5 bases). Per the germline V gene, CDR1 is SEHNR and CDR2 is FQNEAQ (reference sequence). V dropped 5 bases and J dropped 8 bases, with 9 bases sitting between them. This CDR3 comprises 11 residues. The CDR3 loop is CASSPGGEAFF. CDR3 nucleotides: TGTGCCAGCAGCCCCGGGGGAGAAGCTTTCTTT.

CDR3 loop: CASSAGQGSSNQPQHF. The CDR3 nucleotides read TGTGCCAGCAGCGCCGGACAGGGAAGTAGCAATCAGCCCCAGCATTTT. V is TRBV7-9 and J is TRBJ1-5; 8 positions match TRBD1. From germline, CDR1 is SEHNR and CDR2 FQNEAQ (reference sequence). This CDR3 region has 16 residues. V lost 5 bases, J lost 0 bases, and 6 bases stayed unmatched.

In the case of this clone: This sample also contains other DNA sequences that code for the same CDR3. The chain employs TRBV7-9 and TRBJ2-2; no firm D call. This CDR3 spans 14 amino acids. Trimming left V 5 bases short and J 5 bases short, with 12 bases between. Germline V gene data show CDR1 as SEHNR and CDR2 as FQNEAQ (reference sequence). The CDR3 coding sequence is TGTGCCAGCAGCGCCACGGGCAGGACCGGGGAGCTGTTTTTT. It encodes CASSATGRTGELFF.

This sequence joins TRBV27 and TRBJ2-7; 10 nucleotides match TRBD2. The CDR3 is 16 amino acids. The trim removed 5 bases at V and 0 bases at J, leaving 7 bases unmatched. Looked up from germline, CDR1 is MNHEY and CDR2 is SMNVEV (reference sequence). CDR3 amino acids: CASSRRTSGVSYEQYF. The CDR3 DNA is TGTGCCAGCAGTCGCCGGACTAGCGGAGTCTCCTACGAGCAGTACTTC.

For this clone: In the same sample, other DNA sequences code for this CDR3. J is TRBJ2-7 and V is TRBV29-1, with D perhaps matching TRBD1 (6 bases). In germline, CDR1 is SQVTM, CDR2 ANQGSEA. The CDR3 has 12 residues. Trimming stripped 4 bases from V and 1 base from J, with 8 bases between. The CDR3 reads CSVAQGSYEQYF. The CDR3 nucleotides are TGCAGCGTTGCACAGGGATCCTACGAGCAGTACTTC.